The rows below give T cell receptor beta chains drawn from one sample of a study of long-term antiretroviral therapy in people with HIV. TCRdb's table, derived via immunoSEQ multiplex PCR, lists solely in-frame clones and lacks some. The sample consists of under 20,000 clones, roughly 91% of them appearing once. The material was unsorted PBMCs, obtained 3 years after starting antiretroviral therapy. These receptors were taken from a man aged 45-65 years with HIV. CDR3s include the opening cysteine and the closing phenylalanine or tryptophan. The order of the fields is clone size, J gene, V gene, D gene, CDR3 protein, CDR3 DNA. A D gene is named only where the DNA matches it firmly. The listing skips clone size in some rows; elsewhere it reads once, few, many or a size class.

>NA|TRBJ2-7|TRBV13|NA
CASSQGRLYEQYF
TGTGCCAGCAGCCAGGGGCGTCTCTACGAGCAGTACTTC
>NA|TRBJ2-2|TRBV19|NA
CASSIRGTTNTGELFF
TGTGCCAGTAGTATCCGCGGGACAACGAACACCGGGGAGCTGTTTTTT
>NA|TRBJ2-7|TRBV28|NA
CASSLFPGQNSYEQYF
TGTGCCAGCAGTTTATTCCCCGGACAGAACTCCTACGAGCAGTACTTC
>NA|TRBJ2-3|TRBV6-1|NA
CASSDSRPTDTQYF
TGTGCCAGCAGTGACAGCAGACCCACAGATACGCAGTATTTT
>NA|TRBJ2-5|TRBV28|NA
CASSTPRLQETQYF
TGTGCCAGCAGTACCCCCAGGCTTCAAGAGACCCAGTACTTC
>NA|TRBJ1-6|TRBV5-1|TRBD1
CASSLGQGASSPLHF
TGCGCCAGCAGCTTGGGTCAGGGGGCTAGTTCACCCCTCCACTTT
>NA|TRBJ2-7|TRBV18|TRBD1
CASSPTGAHEQYF
TGTGCCAGCTCACCGACAGGGGCCCACGAGCAGTACTTC
>NA|TRBJ1-4|TRBV6-1|NA
CASSEAGYEKLFF
TGTGCCAGCAGTGAAGCGGGCTATGAAAAACTGTTTTTT
>NA|TRBJ2-3|TRBV14|NA
CASSQGAFPDTQYF
TGTGCCAGCAGCCAGGGGGCCTTCCCAGATACGCAGTATTTT
>once|TRBJ1-4|TRBV9|NA
CASSPGTDTFNEKLFF
TGTGCCAGCAGCCCCGGGACCGACACCTTTAATGAAAAACTGTTTTTT
>NA|TRBJ1-2|TRBV27|TRBD1
CASSPSGQGRGYTF
TGTGCCAGCAGTCCCTCGGGACAGGGCAGGGGCTACACCTTC
>NA|TRBJ1-2|TRBV10-3|TRBD1
CAISESGQGALGYGYTF
TGTGCCATCAGTGAGTCGGGACAGGGGGCGCTGGGCTATGGCTACACCTTC
>NA|TRBJ2-6|TRBV14|NA
CASSQRGFSGANVLTF
TGTGCCAGCAGCCAGCGCGGGTTCTCTGGGGCCAACGTCCTGACTTTC
>NA|TRBJ1-2|TRBV4-1|TRBD1
CASSQDPGTAGYGYTF
TGCGCCAGCAGCCAAGACCCTGGGACAGCCGGCTATGGCTACACCTTC
>NA|TRBJ1-2|TRBV4-1|NA
CASSQSGDHGYTF
TGCGCCAGCAGCCAATCCGGGGATCATGGCTACACCTTC
>NA|TRBJ1-4|TRBV9|NA
CASSVGSASNEKLFF
TGTGCCAGCAGCGTAGGGTCAGCAAGTAATGAAAAACTGTTTTTT
>NA|TRBJ2-7|TRBV29-1|TRBD2
CSALTGTSEQYF
TGCAGCGCTTTAACCGGGACTAGCGAGCAGTACTTC
>NA|TRBJ2-1|TRBV19|NA
CASSIQPRGPYNEQFF
TGTGCCAGTAGTATACAGCCCAGGGGACCCTACAATGAGCAGTTCTTC
>NA|TRBJ2-7|TRBV5-6|TRBD1
CASSFGGTGYHEQYF
TGTGCCAGCAGCTTTGGGGGGACAGGGTACCACGAGCAGTACTTC
>NA|TRBJ1-5|TRBV9|NA
CASSVEGVSHQPQHF
TGTGCCAGCAGCGTAGAGGGAGTGTCCCATCAGCCCCAGCATTTT
>NA|TRBJ1-6|TRBV28|NA
CASTSQDSPLHF
TGTGCCAGCACCTCGCAAGATTCACCCCTCCACTTT
>once|TRBJ2-1|TRBV30|TRBD2
CAWSVIAGGDEQFF
TGTGCCTGGAGTGTAATAGCGGGGGGGGATGAGCAGTTCTTC
>NA|TRBJ1-1|TRBV4-1|NA
CASSVQVSMNTEAFF
TGCGCCAGCAGCGTACAGGTTAGCATGAACACTGAAGCTTTCTTT
>NA|TRBJ1-2|TRBV10-3|NA
CAISAQSNYGYTF
TGTGCCATCAGCGCACAGAGTAACTATGGCTACACCTTC